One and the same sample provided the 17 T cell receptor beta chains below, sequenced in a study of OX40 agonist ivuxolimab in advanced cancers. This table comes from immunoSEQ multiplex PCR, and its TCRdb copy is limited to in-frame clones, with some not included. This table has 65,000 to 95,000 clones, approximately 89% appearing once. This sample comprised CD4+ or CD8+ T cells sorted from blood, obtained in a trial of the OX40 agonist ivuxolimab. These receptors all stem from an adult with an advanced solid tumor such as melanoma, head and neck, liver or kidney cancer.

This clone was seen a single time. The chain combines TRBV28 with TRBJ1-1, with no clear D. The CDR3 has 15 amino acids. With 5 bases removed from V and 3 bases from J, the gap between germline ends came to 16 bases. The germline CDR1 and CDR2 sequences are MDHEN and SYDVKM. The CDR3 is CASSATQIPYTEAFF. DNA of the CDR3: TGTGCCAGCAGTGCAACACAGATTCCGTACACTGAAGCTTTCTTT.

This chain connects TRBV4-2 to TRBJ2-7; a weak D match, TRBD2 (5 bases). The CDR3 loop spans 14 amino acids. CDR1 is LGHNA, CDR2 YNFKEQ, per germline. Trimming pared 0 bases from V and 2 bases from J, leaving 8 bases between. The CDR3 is CASSQEGGPYEQYF. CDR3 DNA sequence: TGTGCCAGCAGCCAAGAGGGCGGGCCCTACGAGCAGTACTTC.

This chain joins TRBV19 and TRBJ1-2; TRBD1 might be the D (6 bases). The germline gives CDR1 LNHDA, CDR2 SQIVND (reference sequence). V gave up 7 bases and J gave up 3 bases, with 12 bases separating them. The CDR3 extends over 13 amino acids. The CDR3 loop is CASTRGAHYGYTF. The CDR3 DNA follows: TGTGCCAGTACCAGGGGAGCTCACTATGGCTACACCTTC.

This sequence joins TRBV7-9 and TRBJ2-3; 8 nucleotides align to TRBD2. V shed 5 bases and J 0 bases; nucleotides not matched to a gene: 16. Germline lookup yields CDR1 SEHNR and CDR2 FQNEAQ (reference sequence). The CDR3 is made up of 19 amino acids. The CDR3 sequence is CASSIYSRRGVSSTDTQYF. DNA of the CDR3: TGTGCCAGCAGCATATATTCCCGGCGGGGGGTCTCTAGCACAGATACGCAGTATTTT.

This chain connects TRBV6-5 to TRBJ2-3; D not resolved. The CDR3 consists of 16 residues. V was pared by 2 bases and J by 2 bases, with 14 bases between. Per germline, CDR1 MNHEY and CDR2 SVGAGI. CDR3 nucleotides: TGTGCCAGCAGTTACGGCCCCTACCGTACCACAGATACGCAGTATTTT. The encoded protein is CASSYGPYRTTDTQYF.

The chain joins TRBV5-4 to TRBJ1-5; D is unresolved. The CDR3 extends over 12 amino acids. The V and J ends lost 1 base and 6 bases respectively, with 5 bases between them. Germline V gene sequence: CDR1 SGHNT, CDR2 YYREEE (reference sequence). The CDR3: CASSLWGQPQHF. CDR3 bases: TGTGCCAGCAGCTTGTGGGGTCAGCCCCAGCATTTT.

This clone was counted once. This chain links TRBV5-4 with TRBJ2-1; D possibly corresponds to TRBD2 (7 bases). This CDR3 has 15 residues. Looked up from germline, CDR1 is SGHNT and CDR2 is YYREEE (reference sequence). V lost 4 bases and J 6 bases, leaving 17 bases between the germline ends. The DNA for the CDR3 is TGTGCCAGCAGCCCTGTTGGGGGGGCCGGCAATGAGCAGTTCTTC. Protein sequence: CASSPVGGAGNEQFF.

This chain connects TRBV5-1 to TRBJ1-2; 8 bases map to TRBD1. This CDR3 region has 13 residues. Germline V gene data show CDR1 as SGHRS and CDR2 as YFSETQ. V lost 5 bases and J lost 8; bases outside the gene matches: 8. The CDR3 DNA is TGCGCCAGCAGACCGGACAGGGATCGGGGCTACACCTTC. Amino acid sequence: CASRPDRDRGYTF.

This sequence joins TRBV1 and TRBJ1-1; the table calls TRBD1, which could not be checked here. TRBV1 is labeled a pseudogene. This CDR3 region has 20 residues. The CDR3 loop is CTSSQGPNRQGFVMNTEAFF. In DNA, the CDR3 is TGCACCAGCAGCCAAGGTCCCAACCGTCAGGGTTTTGTGATGAACACTGAAGCTTTCTTT.

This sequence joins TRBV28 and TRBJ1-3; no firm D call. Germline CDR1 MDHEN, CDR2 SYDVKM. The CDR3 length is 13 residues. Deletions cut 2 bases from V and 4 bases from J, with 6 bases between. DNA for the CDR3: TGTGCCAGCAGTTTAAGTACCGGAAACACCATATATTTT. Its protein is CASSLSTGNTIYF.

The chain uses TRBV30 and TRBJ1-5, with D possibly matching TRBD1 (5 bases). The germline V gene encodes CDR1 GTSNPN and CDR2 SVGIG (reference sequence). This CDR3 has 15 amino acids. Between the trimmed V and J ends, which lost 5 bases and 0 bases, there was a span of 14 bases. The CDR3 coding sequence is TGTGCCTGGGGGACGGGAACTGTTAGCAATCAGCCCCAGCATTTT. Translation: CAWGTGTVSNQPQHF.

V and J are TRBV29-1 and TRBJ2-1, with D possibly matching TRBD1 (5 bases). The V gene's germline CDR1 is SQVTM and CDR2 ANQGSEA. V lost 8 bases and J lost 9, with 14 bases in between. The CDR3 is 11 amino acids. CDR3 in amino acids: CSPATGVEQFF. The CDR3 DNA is TGCAGCCCCGCCACAGGTGTTGAGCAGTTCTTC.

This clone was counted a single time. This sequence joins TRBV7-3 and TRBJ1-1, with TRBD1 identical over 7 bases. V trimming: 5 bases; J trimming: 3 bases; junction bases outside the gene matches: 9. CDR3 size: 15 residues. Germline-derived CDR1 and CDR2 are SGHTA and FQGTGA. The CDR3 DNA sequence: TGTGCCAGCAGCCTAGAGGGGGGACAGTACACTGAAGCTTTCTTT. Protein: CASSLEGGQYTEAFF.

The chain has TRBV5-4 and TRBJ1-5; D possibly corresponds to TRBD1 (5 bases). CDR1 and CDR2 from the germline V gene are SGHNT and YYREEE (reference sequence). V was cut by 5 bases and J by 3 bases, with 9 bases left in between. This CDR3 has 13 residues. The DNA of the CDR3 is TGTGCCAGCAGGAGACAGCCCAATCAGCCCCAGCATTTT. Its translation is CASRRQPNQPQHF.

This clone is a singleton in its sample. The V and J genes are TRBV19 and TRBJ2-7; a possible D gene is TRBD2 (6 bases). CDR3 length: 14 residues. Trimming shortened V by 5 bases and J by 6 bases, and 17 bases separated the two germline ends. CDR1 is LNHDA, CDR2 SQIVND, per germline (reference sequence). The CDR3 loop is CASSPRFAGLEQYF. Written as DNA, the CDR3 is TGTGCCAGTAGTCCCCGGTTCGCGGGACTCGAGCAGTACTTC.

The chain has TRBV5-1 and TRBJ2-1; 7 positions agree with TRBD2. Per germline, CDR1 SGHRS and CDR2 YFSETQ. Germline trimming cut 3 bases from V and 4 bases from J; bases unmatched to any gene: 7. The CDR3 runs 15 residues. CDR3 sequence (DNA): TGCGCCAGCAGCTCTTCTAGCGGAGTTTACAATGAGCAGTTCTTC. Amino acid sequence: CASSSSSGVYNEQFF.

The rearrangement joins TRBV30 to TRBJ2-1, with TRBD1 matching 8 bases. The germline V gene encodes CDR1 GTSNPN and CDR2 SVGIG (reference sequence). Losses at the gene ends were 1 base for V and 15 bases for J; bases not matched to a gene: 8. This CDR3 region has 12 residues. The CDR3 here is CAWSGRQGQGFF. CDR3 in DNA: TGTGCCTGGAGTGGGAGACAGGGGCAGGGGTTCTTC.